These T cell receptor beta chains were read from a single sample in a study of blood T cell repertoires in COVID-19. Sequenced by immunoSEQ multiplex PCR; TCRdb stores in-frame clones only, minus some. Of roughly 190,000 clones in the sample, about nine tenths were seen once. The sequenced sample was PBMCs or T cells enriched from blood (not recorded which). The receptors stem from a woman aged 25 to 39 who had recovered from COVID-19. Both conserved end residues are part of each CDR3. A D gene is named only where the DNA matches it firmly. Size is stated for part of the rows, as once, few or many counts, or as a class when the clone is expanded.

cdr3_aa: CATTLPGTDTQYF; cdr3_nt: TGTGCCACCACTCTCCCAGGGACTGATACGCAGTATTTT; v_call: TRBV24-1; clone_size: .; d_call: .; j_call: TRBJ2-3
cdr3_aa: CASSTTSGNTDTQYF; cdr3_nt: TGTGCCAGCAGCACCACTAGCGGGAACACAGATACGCAGTATTTT; v_call: TRBV7-2; clone_size: .; d_call: TRBD2; j_call: TRBJ2-3
cdr3_aa: CASSLVIANYGYTF; cdr3_nt: TGTGCCAGCAGCTTAGTTATAGCTAACTATGGCTACACCTTC; v_call: TRBV7-9; clone_size: .; d_call: .; j_call: TRBJ1-2
cdr3_aa: CATEKEAGEQFF; cdr3_nt: TGTGCCACCGAAAAAGAAGCGGGTGAGCAGTTCTTC; v_call: TRBV15; clone_size: .; d_call: .; j_call: TRBJ2-1
cdr3_aa: CASSYSPGQFTDTQYF; cdr3_nt: TGTGCCAGCAGTTACTCTCCGGGACAATTCACAGATACGCAGTATTTT; v_call: TRBV6-2/TRBV6-3; clone_size: .; d_call: .; j_call: TRBJ2-3
cdr3_aa: CASSQEWEGGGNTEAFF; cdr3_nt: TGCGCCAGCAGCCAAGAATGGGAGGGAGGGGGGAACACTGAAGCTTTCTTT; v_call: TRBV4-3; clone_size: .; d_call: .; j_call: TRBJ1-1
cdr3_aa: CASSPDRNGYTF; cdr3_nt: TGTGCCAGCAGCCCGGACAGAAATGGCTACACCTTC; v_call: TRBV6-6; clone_size: few; d_call: .; j_call: TRBJ1-2
cdr3_aa: CASRDRSGYSNQPQHF; cdr3_nt: TGCGCCAGCCGGGACAGGAGCGGGTATAGCAATCAGCCCCAGCATTTT; v_call: TRBV10-2; clone_size: .; d_call: TRBD1; j_call: TRBJ1-5
cdr3_aa: CSASPAPAMREQYF; cdr3_nt: TGCAGTGCTAGTCCGGCGCCAGCGATGAGGGAGCAGTACTTC; v_call: TRBV20-1; clone_size: .; d_call: .; j_call: TRBJ2-7
cdr3_aa: CASSLSVTDTQYF; cdr3_nt: TGTGCCAGCAGCCTGTCGGTAACAGATACGCAGTATTTT; v_call: TRBV5-6; clone_size: .; d_call: .; j_call: TRBJ2-3
cdr3_aa: CATSRGIQGAKNIQYF; cdr3_nt: TGTGCCACCAGCAGAGGAATACAGGGGGCCAAAAACATTCAGTACTTC; v_call: TRBV15; clone_size: .; d_call: TRBD1; j_call: TRBJ2-4
cdr3_aa: CASSLTGWNQPQHF; cdr3_nt: TGTGCCAGCAGTTTGACAGGGTGGAATCAGCCCCAGCATTTT; v_call: TRBV28; clone_size: .; d_call: TRBD1; j_call: TRBJ1-5
cdr3_aa: CASSRRGGLVPGLVNEQFF; cdr3_nt: TGTGCCAGCAGTCGACGGGGGGGCCTCGTCCCGGGACTGGTAAATGAGCAGTTCTTC; v_call: TRBV7-9; clone_size: .; d_call: TRBD2; j_call: TRBJ2-1
cdr3_aa: CASGLVAGAYEQYF; cdr3_nt: TGTGCTAGTGGTTTGGTAGCAGGGGCCTACGAGCAGTACTTC; v_call: TRBV12-5; clone_size: .; d_call: .; j_call: TRBJ2-7
cdr3_aa: CASSLVGTANTEAFF; cdr3_nt: TGTGCCAGCAGCTTAGTCGGGACAGCCAACACTGAAGCTTTCTTT; v_call: TRBV11-3; clone_size: .; d_call: TRBD1; j_call: TRBJ1-1
cdr3_aa: CATSREGAANSPLHF; cdr3_nt: TGTGCCACCAGCAGAGAGGGGGCAGCTAATTCACCCCTCCACTTT; v_call: TRBV15; clone_size: .; d_call: .; j_call: TRBJ1-6
cdr3_aa: CSVGPGGANYGYTF; cdr3_nt: TGCAGCGTTGGCCCCGGGGGAGCTAACTATGGCTACACCTTC; v_call: TRBV29-1; clone_size: .; d_call: .; j_call: TRBJ1-2
cdr3_aa: CSGTKFDTQYF; cdr3_nt: TGCAGCGGTACTAAGTTCGATACGCAGTATTTT; v_call: TRBV29-1; clone_size: .; d_call: .; j_call: TRBJ2-3
cdr3_aa: CASSFLRGGGETQYF; cdr3_nt: TGTGCCAGCAGCTTCCTCCGGGGGGGCGGAGAGACCCAGTACTTC; v_call: TRBV13; clone_size: .; d_call: TRBD2; j_call: TRBJ2-5
cdr3_aa: CSASFQGANYGYTF; cdr3_nt: TGCAGTGCTAGTTTTCAGGGGGCTAACTATGGCTACACCTTC; v_call: TRBV20-1; clone_size: .; d_call: TRBD1; j_call: TRBJ1-2
cdr3_aa: CASRPGQGGGYTF; cdr3_nt: TGTGCCAGTAGACCGGGACAGGGTGGTGGCTACACCTTC; v_call: TRBV19; clone_size: .; d_call: TRBD1; j_call: TRBJ1-2
cdr3_aa: CASSFLPGTAYGYTF; cdr3_nt: TGTGCCAGCAGCTTCCTTCCTGGGACAGCCTATGGCTACACCTTC; v_call: TRBV7-2; clone_size: .; d_call: TRBD1; j_call: TRBJ1-2
cdr3_aa: CASSLKRRLATNEKLFF; cdr3_nt: TGTGCCAGCAGCTTAAAAAGACGCCTAGCAACTAATGAAAAACTGTTTTTT; v_call: TRBV11-3; clone_size: .; d_call: .; j_call: TRBJ1-4
cdr3_aa: CASSARDRGNTEAFF; cdr3_nt: TGTGCCAGCAGTGCCCGGGACAGGGGTAACACTGAAGCTTTCTTT; v_call: TRBV28; clone_size: .; d_call: TRBD1; j_call: TRBJ1-1
cdr3_aa: CASSLGDTGGEKLFF; cdr3_nt: TGTGCCAGCAGCTTGGGAGACACTGGAGGGGAAAAACTGTTTTTT; v_call: TRBV7-2; clone_size: few; d_call: .; j_call: TRBJ1-4
cdr3_aa: CASSWDRGGYTF; cdr3_nt: TGTGCCAGCAGCTGGGACAGGGGTGGCTACACCTTC; v_call: TRBV7-9; clone_size: .; d_call: TRBD1; j_call: TRBJ1-2
cdr3_aa: CASSLTSRGYTF; cdr3_nt: TGTGCCAGCAGTTTAACGTCGCGGGGCTACACCTTC; v_call: TRBV12-3/TRBV12-4; clone_size: once; d_call: .; j_call: TRBJ1-2
cdr3_aa: CASSDRQGIYTF; cdr3_nt: TGTGCCAGCAGTGACCGACAGGGAATCTACACCTTC; v_call: TRBV6-2/TRBV6-3; clone_size: once; d_call: TRBD1; j_call: TRBJ1-2
cdr3_aa: CASSISRGVSNYGYTF; cdr3_nt: TGTGCCAGTAGTATAAGTCGGGGAGTTTCTAACTATGGCTACACCTTC; v_call: TRBV19; clone_size: once; d_call: .; j_call: TRBJ1-2
cdr3_aa: CAGGQGLGYTF; cdr3_nt: TGTGCCGGCGGACAGGGGCTTGGCTACACCTTC; v_call: TRBV2; clone_size: once; d_call: TRBD1; j_call: TRBJ1-2
cdr3_aa: CASSDHVGGQRYF; cdr3_nt: TGTGCCAGCAGTGACCACGTAGGAGGCCAACGGTACTTT; v_call: TRBV6-4; clone_size: .; d_call: .; j_call: TRBJ1-5
cdr3_aa: CASSPQGFGEKLFF; cdr3_nt: TGTGCCAGCAGCCCCCAGGGTTTTGGTGAAAAACTGTTTTTT; v_call: TRBV7-9; clone_size: .; d_call: .; j_call: TRBJ1-4
cdr3_aa: CSASRRVGSIYGYTF; cdr3_nt: TGCAGTGCTAGTAGGCGGGTCGGCAGTATCTATGGCTACACCTTC; v_call: TRBV20-1; clone_size: .; d_call: .; j_call: TRBJ1-2
cdr3_aa: CASRITLNTEAFF; cdr3_nt: TGTGCCAGCAGGATTACATTGAACACTGAAGCTTTCTTT; v_call: TRBV28; clone_size: .; d_call: .; j_call: TRBJ1-1
cdr3_aa: CASSRGQYSNQPQHF; cdr3_nt: TGTGCCAGCAGTCGCGGACAGTATAGCAATCAGCCCCAGCATTTT; v_call: TRBV6-2/TRBV6-3; clone_size: .; d_call: .; j_call: TRBJ1-5
cdr3_aa: CASSQGRDSYEQYF; cdr3_nt: TGTGCCAGCAGCCAAGGGAGGGATTCCTACGAGCAGTACTTC; v_call: TRBV3-1/TRBV3-2; clone_size: .; d_call: .; j_call: TRBJ2-7